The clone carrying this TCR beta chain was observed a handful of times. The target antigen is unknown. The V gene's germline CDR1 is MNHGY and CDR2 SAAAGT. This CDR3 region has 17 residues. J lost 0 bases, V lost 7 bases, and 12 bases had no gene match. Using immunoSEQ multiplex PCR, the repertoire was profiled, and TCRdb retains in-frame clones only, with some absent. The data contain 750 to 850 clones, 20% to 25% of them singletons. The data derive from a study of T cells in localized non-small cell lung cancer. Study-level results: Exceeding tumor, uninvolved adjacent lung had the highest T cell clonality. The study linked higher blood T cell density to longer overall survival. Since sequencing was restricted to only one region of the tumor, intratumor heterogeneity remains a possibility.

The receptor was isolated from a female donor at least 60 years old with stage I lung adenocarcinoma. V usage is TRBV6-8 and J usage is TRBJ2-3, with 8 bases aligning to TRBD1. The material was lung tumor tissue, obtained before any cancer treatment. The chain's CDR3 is CASNPRDRSFSTDTQYF. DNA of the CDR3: TGTGCCAGCAATCCCCGGGACAGGTCCTTTAGCACAGATACGCAGTATTTT.